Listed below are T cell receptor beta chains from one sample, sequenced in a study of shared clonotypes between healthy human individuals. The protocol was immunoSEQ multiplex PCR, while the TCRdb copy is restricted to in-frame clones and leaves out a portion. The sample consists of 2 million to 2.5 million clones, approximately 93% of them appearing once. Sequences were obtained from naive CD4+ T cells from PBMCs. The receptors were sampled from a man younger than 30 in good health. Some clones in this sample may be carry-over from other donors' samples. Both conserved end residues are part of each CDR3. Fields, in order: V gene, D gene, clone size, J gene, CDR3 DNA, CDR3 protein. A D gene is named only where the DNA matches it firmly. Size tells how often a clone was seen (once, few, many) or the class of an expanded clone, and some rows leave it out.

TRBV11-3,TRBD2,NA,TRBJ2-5,TGTGCCAGCAGCTTTAGTGGGAGGGCCCCAGAGACCCAGTACTTC,CASSFSGRAPETQYF
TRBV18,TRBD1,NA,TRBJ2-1,TGTGCCAGCTCACTTGACAGGGTGAACAATGAGCAGTTCTTC,CASSLDRVNNEQFF
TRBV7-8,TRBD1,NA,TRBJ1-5,TGTGCCAGCAGCTTAATTTACAGGGGGAATCAGCCCCAGCATTTT,CASSLIYRGNQPQHF
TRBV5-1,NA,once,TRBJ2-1,TGCGCCAGCAGCTTGGAGCCTCTTGACAATGAGCAGTTCTTC,CASSLEPLDNEQFF
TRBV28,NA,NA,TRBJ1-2,TGTGCCAGCAGTTTACCTCAGGCCTTCTATGGCTACACCTTC,CASSLPQAFYGYTF
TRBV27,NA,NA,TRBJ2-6,TGTGCCAGCAGTAAGCACAGGCTACAAAGTCGGGCCAACGTCCTGACTTTC,CASSKHRLQSRANVLTF
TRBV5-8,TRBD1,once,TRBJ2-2,TGTGCCAGCAGCCTCCGGACAGGGGGCGTCGGCGGGGAGCTGTTTTTT,CASSLRTGGVGGELFF
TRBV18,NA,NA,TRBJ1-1,TGTGCCAGCTCACCACCGCGAACGGATGAAGCTTTCTTT,CASSPPRTDEAFF
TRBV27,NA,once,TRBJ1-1,TGTGCCAGCAGTTTAAATGGGGCGGGAATGAACACTGAAGCTTTCTTT,CASSLNGAGMNTEAFF
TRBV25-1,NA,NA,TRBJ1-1,TGTGCCAGCAGTTTTTACACTGAAGCTTTCTTT,CASSFYTEAFF
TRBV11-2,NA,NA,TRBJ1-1,TGTGCCAGCAGCTTTGTTTTCGCCGGGGAAGCTTTCTTT,CASSFVFAGEAFF
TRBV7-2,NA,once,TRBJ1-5,TGTGCCAGCAGCCAGGAGGGGGGCAATCAGCCCCAGCATTTT,CASSQEGGNQPQHF
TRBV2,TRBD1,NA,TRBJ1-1,TGTGCCAGCCTAGGGGACAGGGTTTACACTGAAGCTTTCTTT,CASLGDRVYTEAFF
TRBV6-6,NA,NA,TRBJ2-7,TGTGCCAGCAGTTACTCGAGCGGCGGGGCCTACGAGCAGTACTTC,CASSYSSGGAYEQYF
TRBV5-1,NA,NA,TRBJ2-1,TGCGCCAGCAGCAAGGGGGAGCGCCACAATGAGCAGTTCTTC,CASSKGERHNEQFF
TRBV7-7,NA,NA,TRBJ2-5,TGTGCCAGCAGCTCCCGGGGCCAAGAGACCCAGTACTTC,CASSSRGQETQYF
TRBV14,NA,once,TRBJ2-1,TGTGCCAGCAGCCATAAGACTCAGGTCCACAATGAGCAGTTCTTC,CASSHKTQVHNEQFF
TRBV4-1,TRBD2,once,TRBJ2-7,TGCGCCAGCAGCCAGAGCGGGAGCTCCTACGAGCAGTACTTC,CASSQSGSSYEQYF
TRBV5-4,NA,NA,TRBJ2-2,TGTGCCAGCAGGGGGAGTAGTGCAGACACCGGGGAGCTGTTTTTT,CASRGSSADTGELFF
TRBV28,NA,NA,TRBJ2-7,TGTGCCAGCAGCCCCGGGAGTCACTACGAGCAGTACTTC,CASSPGSHYEQYF
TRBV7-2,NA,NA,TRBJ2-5,TGTGCCAGCGCCAGGGGGGTAGCGGAAGAGACCCAGTACTTC,CASARGVAEETQYF
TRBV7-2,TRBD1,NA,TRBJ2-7,TGTGCCAGCAGCTTAGTTTTGGGCAGGGGGAACTACGAGCAGTACTTC,CASSLVLGRGNYEQYF
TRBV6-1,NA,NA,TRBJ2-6,TGTGCCAGCAAAGCCAACGTCCTGACTTTC,CASKANVLTF
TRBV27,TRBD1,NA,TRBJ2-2,TGTGCCAGCCGTATATCCGGGACAGCAAACACCGGGGAGCTGTTTTTT,CASRISGTANTGELFF
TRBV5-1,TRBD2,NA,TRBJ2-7,TGCGCCAGCAGCTTGGAGGTCGGGGGGTCGGGCGAGCAGTACTTC,CASSLEVGGSGEQYF
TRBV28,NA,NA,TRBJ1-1,TGTGCCAGCAGTTTATTCCCGGTCGTGAACACTGAAGCTTTCTTT,CASSLFPVVNTEAFF
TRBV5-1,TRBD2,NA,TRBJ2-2,TGCGCCAGCAGCCTACTAGCGGGAGGGATTAACGGGGAGCTGTTTTTT,CASSLLAGGINGELFF
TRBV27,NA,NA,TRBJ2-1,TGTGCCAGCCGACGACTTTTTGGGGATAGCTCCTACAATGAGCAGTTCTTC,CASRRLFGDSSYNEQFF
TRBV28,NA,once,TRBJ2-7,TGTGCCTCCTCCACGGGCTCCTACGAGCAGTACTTC,CASSTGSYEQYF
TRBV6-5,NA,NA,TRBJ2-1,TGTGCCAGCAGTTACGCCCAGAACTCCTACAATGAGCAGTTCTTC,CASSYAQNSYNEQFF
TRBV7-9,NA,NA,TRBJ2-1,TGTGCCAGCAGCTTGGGGGCCCCATTATCACAGCGGGGCTACAATGAGCAGTTCTTC,CASSLGAPLSQRGYNEQFF
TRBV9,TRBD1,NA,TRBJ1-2,TGTGCCAGCAGCGCGCAGAAGGGGGCGCAGGGGGTTTCTGGCTACACCTTC,CASSAQKGAQGVSGYTF